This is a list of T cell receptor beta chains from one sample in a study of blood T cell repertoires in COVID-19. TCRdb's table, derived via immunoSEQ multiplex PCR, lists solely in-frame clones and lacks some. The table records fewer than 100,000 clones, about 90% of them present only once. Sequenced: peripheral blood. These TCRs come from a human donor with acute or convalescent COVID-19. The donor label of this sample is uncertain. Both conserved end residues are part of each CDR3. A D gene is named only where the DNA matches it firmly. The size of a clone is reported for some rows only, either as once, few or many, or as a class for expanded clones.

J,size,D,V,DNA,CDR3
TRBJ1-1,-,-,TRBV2,TGTGCCAGCAGTGTGCGGCAGATGAACACTGAAGCTTTCTTT,CASSVRQMNTEAFF
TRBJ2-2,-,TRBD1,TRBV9,TGTGCCAGCAGCGCCCCGGGACAGGGCCTTCTCGGGGAGCTGTTTTTT,CASSAPGQGLLGELFF
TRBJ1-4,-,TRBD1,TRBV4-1,TGCGCCAGCAGCCAAGATGAGGTGGCGGCAGGGGGAGAGAAACTGTTTTTT,CASSQDEVAAGGEKLFF
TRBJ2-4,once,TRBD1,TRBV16,TGTGCCAGCAGCCTAGAACTACGACAGGGAAAAAACATTCAGTACTTC,CASSLELRQGKNIQYF
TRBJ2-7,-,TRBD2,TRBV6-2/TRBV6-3,TGTGCCAGCAGTAAAAATAGCGGGGGGGCCGCCGAGCAGTACTTC,CASSKNSGGAAEQYF
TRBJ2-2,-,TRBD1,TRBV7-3,TGTGCCAGCAGCTCCCAGGGGGCGGGAAACACCGGGGAGCTGTTTTTT,CASSSQGAGNTGELFF
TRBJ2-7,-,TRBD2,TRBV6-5,TGTGCCAGCGGGCACGGGACGGGAGGTTCCTACGAGCAGTACTTC,CASGHGTGGSYEQYF
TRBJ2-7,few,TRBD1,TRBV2,TGTGCCAGCAGTGCCCAGGGGGCCCCCTACGAGCAGTACTTC,CASSAQGAPYEQYF
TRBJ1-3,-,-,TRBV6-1,TGTGCCAGCAGTGAAGCGGTTGGCAGGGGTGTTACCCCTGGAAACACCATATATTTT,CASSEAVGRGVTPGNTIYF
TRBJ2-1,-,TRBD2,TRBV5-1,TGCGCCAGCAGCTCCAACAAGCGGGGGAGTGGGAATGAGCAGTTCTTC,CASSSNKRGSGNEQFF
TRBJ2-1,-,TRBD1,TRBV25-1,TGTGCCTCAGCAAAGGGACAGGGGACTTACAATGAGCAGTTCTTC,CASAKGQGTYNEQFF
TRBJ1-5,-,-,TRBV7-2,TGTGCCAGCAGCTTAGGCAGGGGCCCCGAGAGGCCCCAGCATTTT,CASSLGRGPERPQHF
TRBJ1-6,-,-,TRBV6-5,TGTGCCAGCAGTTACTCGAAGGGGCGTACATCACCCCTCCACTTT,CASSYSKGRTSPLHF
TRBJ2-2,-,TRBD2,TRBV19,TGTGCCAGTAGTATGCGGGGGATTTACGGGGAGCTGTTTTTT,CASSMRGIYGELFF
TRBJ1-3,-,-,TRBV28,TGTGCCAGCAGTTCGACAGGTTCACCAGAAAGGTCTGGAAACACCATATATTTT,CASSSTGSPERSGNTIYF
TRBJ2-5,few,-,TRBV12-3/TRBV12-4,TGTGCCAGCAGCCAGGGTGGGCAAGAGACCCAGTACTTC,CASSQGGQETQYF
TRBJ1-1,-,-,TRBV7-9,TGTGCCAGCAGCTTACCGGAGGGAGCTGAAGCTTTCTTT,CASSLPEGAEAFF
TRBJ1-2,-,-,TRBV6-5,TGTGCCAGCAGTTACGACGGGAACTATGGCTACACCTTC,CASSYDGNYGYTF
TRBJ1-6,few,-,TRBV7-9,TGTGCCAGCAGCAGGGACGACTTTAGCTCCTATAATTCACCCCTCCACTTT,CASSRDDFSSYNSPLHF
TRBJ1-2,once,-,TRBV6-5,TGTGCCAGCAGTTACTCGCGTATCAGGGGTGGCTACACCTTC,CASSYSRIRGGYTF
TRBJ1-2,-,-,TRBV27,TGTGCCAGCAGGGCCCCTGGCAGGGCGTCCCCTGGCTACACCTTC,CASRAPGRASPGYTF
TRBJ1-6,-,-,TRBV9,TGTGCCAGCAGCGTAGATTCGGGAAATAATTCACCCCTCCACTTT,CASSVDSGNNSPLHF
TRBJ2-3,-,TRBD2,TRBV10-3,TGTGCCATCAGGGCGGGGGGCGGATCAGATACGCAGTATTTT,CAIRAGGGSDTQYF
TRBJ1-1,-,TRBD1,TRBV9,TGTGCCAGCAGCGTAGGAGGGACAGTGGGTACTGAAGCTTTCTTT,CASSVGGTVGTEAFF
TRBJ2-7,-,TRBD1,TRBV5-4,TGTGCCAGCAGCTCGACAGGGGGGGCCTACGAGCAGTACTTC,CASSSTGGAYEQYF
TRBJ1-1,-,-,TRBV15,TGTGCCACCAGCAGAGGGCCAAACAGGAACACTGAAGCTTTCTTT,CATSRGPNRNTEAFF
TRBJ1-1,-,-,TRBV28,TGTGCCAGTAATGTGGGGGGAGGAGTCACTGAAGCTTTCTTT,CASNVGGGVTEAFF
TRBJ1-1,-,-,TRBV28,TGTGCCAGCAGTTTATTGGGCAGGGGCATAATTATGAACACTGAAGCTTTCTTT,CASSLLGRGIIMNTEAFF
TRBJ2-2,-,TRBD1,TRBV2,TGTGCCAGCAGTCCCCTGGTCTGGCAGGGGGCGGCCGGGGAGCTGTTTTTT,CASSPLVWQGAAGELFF
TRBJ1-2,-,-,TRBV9,TGTGCCAGCAGCCTTAGCGGGCGCACGGACTATGGCTACACCTTC,CASSLSGRTDYGYTF
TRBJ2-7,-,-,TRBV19,TGTGCCAGTAGTAGCGGGTTATCCTACGAGCAGTACTTC,CASSSGLSYEQYF
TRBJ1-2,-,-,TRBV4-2,TGTGCCAGCAGTCGGGTCACCAGGGGACGGGGCAACTATGGCTACACCTTC,CASSRVTRGRGNYGYTF
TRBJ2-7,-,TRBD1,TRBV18,TGTGCCAGCTCACCACAGGGACAGGGCCTATACGAGCAGTACTTC,CASSPQGQGLYEQYF
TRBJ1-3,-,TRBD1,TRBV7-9,TGTGCCAGCAGCTTAGCGGGACAGGGAAACACCATATATTTT,CASSLAGQGNTIYF
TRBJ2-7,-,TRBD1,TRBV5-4,TGTGCCAGCAGGGTCGACAGGGCGTCAACCTACGAGCAGTACTTC,CASRVDRASTYEQYF
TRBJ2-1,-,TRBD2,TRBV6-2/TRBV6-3,TGTGCCAGCAGTTACTTTGGGACTAGCGGCAATGAGCAGTTCTTC,CASSYFGTSGNEQFF
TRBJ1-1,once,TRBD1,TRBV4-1,TGCGCCAGCAGCCAAGAACACAGGGGGCAGGAAGCTTTCTTT,CASSQEHRGQEAFF
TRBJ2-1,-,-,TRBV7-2,TGTGCCTCAGGTTCCCCGACCTACAAACCCAATGAGCAGTTCTTC,CASGSPTYKPNEQFF
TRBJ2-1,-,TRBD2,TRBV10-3,TGTGCCATCAGTAGCGGGGGAGACAATGAGCAGTTCTTC,CAISSGGDNEQFF
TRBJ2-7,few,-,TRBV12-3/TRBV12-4,TGTGCCAGCAGTTGGACAAGTGGTTACGAGCAGTACTTC,CASSWTSGYEQYF
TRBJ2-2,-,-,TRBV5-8,TGTGCCAGCAGCTTGTTCTGGGCTAGCGATGGCACCGGGGAGCTGTTTTTT,CASSLFWASDGTGELFF
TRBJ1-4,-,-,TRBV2,TGTGCCAGCATCTACACTTACAGGGAGGGGGGTGAAAAACTGTTTTTT,CASIYTYREGGEKLFF
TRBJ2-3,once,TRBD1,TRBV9,TGTGCCAGCAGCCCAGGGGGCTGGACAGATACGCAGTATTTT,CASSPGGWTDTQYF
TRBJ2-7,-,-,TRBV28,TGTGCCAGCAGCTCAGGGAACGAGCAGTACTTC,CASSSGNEQYF
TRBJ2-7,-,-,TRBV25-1,TGTGCCAGCAGCGATCCCGGACTTAGCTCCTACGAGCAGTACTTC,CASSDPGLSSYEQYF
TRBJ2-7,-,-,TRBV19,TGTGCCAGTAGTCCCCGACAGAGACAGTTTACCTACGAGCAGTACTTC,CASSPRQRQFTYEQYF
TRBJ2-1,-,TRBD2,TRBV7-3,TGTGCCAGTACGGTTAGCGGGGGGCTCAATGAGCAGTTCTTC,CASTVSGGLNEQFF
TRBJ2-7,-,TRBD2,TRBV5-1,TGCGCCAGCAGCCCCGCCGGACTAGCGGGGAGGGAGCAGTACTTC,CASSPAGLAGREQYF
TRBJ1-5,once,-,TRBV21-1,TGTGCCAGCAGCAAAGCGCGTGAGACAGGAGGCCGGAGCAATCAGCCCCAGCATTTT,CASSKARETGGRSNQPQHF
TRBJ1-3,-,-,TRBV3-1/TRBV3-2,TGTGCCAGCAGCCCCTGGCAGGGTGGAAACACCATATATTTT,CASSPWQGGNTIYF
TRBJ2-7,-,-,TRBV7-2,TGTGCCAGCAGCTTAGTAGGGGGGGGTTCCTACGAGCAGTACTTC,CASSLVGGGSYEQYF
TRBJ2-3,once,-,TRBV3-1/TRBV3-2,TGTGCCAGCAGCCAAGCCCCTTGGGGGCCCCCCGTCTGGCTCGTCACAGATACGCAGTATTTT,CASSQAPWGPPVWLVTDTQYF
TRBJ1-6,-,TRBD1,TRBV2,TGTGCCAACCAGGGGACAGCCTTTAATAATTCACCCCTCCACTTT,CANQGTAFNNSPLHF
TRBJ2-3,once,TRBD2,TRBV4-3,TGCGCCAGCAGCCTTAGCGGGGAGGATACGCAGTATTTT,CASSLSGEDTQYF
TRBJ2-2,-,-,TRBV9,TGTGCCAGCAGCGTCGGTTGGACCGGGGAGCTGTTTTTT,CASSVGWTGELFF
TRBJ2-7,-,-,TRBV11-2,TGTGCCAGCAGCGTCATCAACGAGCAGTACTTC,CASSVINEQYF
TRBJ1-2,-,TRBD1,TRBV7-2,TGTGCCAGCAGCTTATCCCGGGACAGGATTTATGGCTACACCTTC,CASSLSRDRIYGYTF